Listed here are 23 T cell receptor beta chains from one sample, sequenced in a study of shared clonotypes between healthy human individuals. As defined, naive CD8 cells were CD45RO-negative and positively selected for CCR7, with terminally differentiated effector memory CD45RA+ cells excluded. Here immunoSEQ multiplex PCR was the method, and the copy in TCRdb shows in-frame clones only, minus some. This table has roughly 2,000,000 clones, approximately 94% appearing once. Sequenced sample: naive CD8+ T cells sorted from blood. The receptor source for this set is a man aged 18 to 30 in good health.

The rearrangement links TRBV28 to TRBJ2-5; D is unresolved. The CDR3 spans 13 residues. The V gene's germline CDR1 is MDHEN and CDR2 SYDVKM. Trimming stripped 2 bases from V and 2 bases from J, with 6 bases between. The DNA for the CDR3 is TGTGCCAGCAGTTTAACACTACAAGAGACCCAGTACTTC. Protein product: CASSLTLQETQYF.

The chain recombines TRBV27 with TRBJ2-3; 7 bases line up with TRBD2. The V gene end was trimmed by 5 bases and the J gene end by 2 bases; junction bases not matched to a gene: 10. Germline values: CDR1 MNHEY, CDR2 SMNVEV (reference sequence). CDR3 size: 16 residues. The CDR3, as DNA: TGTGCCAGCAGTACCGCGGCGGGGGACTTCACAGATACGCAGTATTTT. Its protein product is CASSTAAGDFTDTQYF.

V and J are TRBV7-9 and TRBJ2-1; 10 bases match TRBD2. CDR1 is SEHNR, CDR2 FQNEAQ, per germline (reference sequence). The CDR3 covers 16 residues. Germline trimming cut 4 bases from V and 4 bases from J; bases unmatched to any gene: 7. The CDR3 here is CASSSLSGGLYNEQFF. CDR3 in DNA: TGTGCCAGCAGCTCCCTTAGCGGGGGGTTATACAATGAGCAGTTCTTC.

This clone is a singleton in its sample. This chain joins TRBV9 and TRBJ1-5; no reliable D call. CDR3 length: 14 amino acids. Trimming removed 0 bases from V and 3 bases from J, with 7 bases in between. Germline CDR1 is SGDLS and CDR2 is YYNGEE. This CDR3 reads CASSVGANNQPQHF. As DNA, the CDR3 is TGTGCCAGCAGCGTAGGGGCAAACAATCAGCCCCAGCATTTT.

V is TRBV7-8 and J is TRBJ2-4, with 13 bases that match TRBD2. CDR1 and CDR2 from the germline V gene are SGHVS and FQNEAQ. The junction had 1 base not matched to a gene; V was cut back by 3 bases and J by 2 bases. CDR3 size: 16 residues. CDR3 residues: CASSLGLAGTKNIQYF. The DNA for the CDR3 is TGTGCCAGCAGCTTGGGACTAGCGGGGACCAAAAACATTCAGTACTTC.

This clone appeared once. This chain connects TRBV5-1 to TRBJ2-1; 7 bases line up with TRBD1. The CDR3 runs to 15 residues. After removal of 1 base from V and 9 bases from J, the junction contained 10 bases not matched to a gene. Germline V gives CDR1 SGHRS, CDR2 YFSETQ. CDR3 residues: CASSLFPGTESEQFF. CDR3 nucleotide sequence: TGCGCCAGCAGCTTGTTTCCCGGGACAGAAAGTGAGCAGTTCTTC.

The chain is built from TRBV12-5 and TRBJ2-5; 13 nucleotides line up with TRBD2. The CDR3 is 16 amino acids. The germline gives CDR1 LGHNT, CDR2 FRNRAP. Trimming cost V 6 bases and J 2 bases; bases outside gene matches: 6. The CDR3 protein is CASGSLLAGGQETQYF. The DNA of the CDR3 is TGTGCTAGTGGGAGCCTACTAGCGGGAGGGCAAGAGACCCAGTACTTC.

CDR3 sequence (DNA): TGTGCCAGCAGCTTACGCGCTAGCGGGAGGGCCAACGGGGAGCTGTTTTTT. It encodes CASSLRASGRANGELFF. The chain carries TRBV7-9 and TRBJ2-2; 12 nucleotides line up with TRBD2. The length of the CDR3 is 17 residues. The ends lost 2 bases at V and 7 bases at J; junction bases unmatched: 8. Germline CDR1 and CDR2: SEHNR and FQNEAQ (reference sequence).

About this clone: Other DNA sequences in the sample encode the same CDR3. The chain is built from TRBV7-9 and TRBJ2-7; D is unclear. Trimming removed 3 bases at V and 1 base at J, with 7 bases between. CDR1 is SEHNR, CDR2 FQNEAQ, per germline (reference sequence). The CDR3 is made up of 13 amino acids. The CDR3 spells CASSLTASYEQYF. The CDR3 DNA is TGTGCCAGCAGCTTGACGGCTTCCTACGAGCAGTACTTC.

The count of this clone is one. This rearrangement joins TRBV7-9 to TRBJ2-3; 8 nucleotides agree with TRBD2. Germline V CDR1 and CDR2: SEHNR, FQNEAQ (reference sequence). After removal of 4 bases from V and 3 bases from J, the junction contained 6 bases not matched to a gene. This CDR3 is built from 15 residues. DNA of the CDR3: TGTGCCAGCAGCTCCCAACTAGCGGAAACAGATACGCAGTATTTT. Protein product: CASSSQLAETDTQYF.

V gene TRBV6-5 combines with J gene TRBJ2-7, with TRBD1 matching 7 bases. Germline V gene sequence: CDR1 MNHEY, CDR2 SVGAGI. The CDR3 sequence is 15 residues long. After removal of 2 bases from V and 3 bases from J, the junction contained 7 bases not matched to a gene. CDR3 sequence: CASSYDTTGYYEQYF. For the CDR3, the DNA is TGTGCCAGCAGTTACGACACGACAGGGTACTACGAGCAGTACTTC.

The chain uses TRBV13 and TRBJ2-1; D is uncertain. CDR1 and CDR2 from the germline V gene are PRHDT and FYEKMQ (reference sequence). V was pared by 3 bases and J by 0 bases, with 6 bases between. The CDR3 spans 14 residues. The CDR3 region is CASSFLLSYNEQFF. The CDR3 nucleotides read TGTGCCAGCAGCTTCCTACTCTCCTACAATGAGCAGTTCTTC.

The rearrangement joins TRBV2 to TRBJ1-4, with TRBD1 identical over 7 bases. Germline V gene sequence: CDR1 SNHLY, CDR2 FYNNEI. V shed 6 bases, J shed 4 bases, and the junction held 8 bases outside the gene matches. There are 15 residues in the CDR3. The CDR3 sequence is CASRTTGLVNEKLFF. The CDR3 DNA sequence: TGTGCCAGCAGGACGACAGGGCTCGTTAATGAAAAACTGTTTTTT.

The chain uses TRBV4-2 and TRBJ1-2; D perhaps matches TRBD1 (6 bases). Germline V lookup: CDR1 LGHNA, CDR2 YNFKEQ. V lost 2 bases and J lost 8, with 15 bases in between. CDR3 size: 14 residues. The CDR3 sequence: CASSQPFAGEGYTF. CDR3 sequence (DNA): TGTGCCAGCAGCCAACCATTTGCAGGGGAGGGCTACACCTTC.

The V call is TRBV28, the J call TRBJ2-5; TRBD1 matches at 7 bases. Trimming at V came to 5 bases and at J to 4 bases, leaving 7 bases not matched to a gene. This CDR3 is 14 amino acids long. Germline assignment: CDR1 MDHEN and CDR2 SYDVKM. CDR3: CASSHYRTGETQYF. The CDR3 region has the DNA TGTGCCAGCAGTCATTATAGGACAGGAGAGACCCAGTACTTC.

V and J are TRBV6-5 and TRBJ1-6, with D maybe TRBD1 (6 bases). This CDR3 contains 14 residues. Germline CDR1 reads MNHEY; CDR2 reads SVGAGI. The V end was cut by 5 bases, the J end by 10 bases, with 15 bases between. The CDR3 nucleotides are TGTGCCAGCAGTCCGAGACAGGCGATCTCACCCCTCCACTTT. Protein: CASSPRQAISPLHF.

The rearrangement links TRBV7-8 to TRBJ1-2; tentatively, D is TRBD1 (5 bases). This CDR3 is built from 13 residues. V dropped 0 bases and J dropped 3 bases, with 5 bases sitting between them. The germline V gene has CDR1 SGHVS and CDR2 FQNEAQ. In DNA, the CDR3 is TGTGCCAGCAGCTTAGCGGGGGACTATGGCTACACCTTC. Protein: CASSLAGDYGYTF. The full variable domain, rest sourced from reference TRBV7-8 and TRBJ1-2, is GAGVSQSPRYKVAKRGQDVALRCDPISGHVSLFWYQQALGQGPEFLTYFQNEAQLDKSGLPSDRFFAERPEGSVSTLKIQRTQQEDSAVYLCASSLAGDYGYTFGSGTRLTVV.

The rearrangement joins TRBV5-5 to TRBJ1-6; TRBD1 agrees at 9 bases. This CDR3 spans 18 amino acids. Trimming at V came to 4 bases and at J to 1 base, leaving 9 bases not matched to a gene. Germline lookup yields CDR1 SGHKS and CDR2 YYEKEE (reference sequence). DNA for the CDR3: TGTGCCAGCAGCACAGGGACAGGGTGGGGATCCTATAATTCACCCCTCCACTTT. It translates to CASSTGTGWGSYNSPLHF.

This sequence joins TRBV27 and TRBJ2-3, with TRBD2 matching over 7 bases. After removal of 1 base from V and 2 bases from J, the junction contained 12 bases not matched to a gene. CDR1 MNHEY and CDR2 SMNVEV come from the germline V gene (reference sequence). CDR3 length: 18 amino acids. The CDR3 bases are TGTGCCAGCAGTTTATATGGGGCGGGAGCGTCCCCCACAGATACGCAGTATTTT. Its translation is CASSLYGAGASPTDTQYF.

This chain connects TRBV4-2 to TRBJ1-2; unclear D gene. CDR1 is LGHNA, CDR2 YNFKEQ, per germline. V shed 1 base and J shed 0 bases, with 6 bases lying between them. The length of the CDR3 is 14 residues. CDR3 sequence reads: CASSQVGTNYGYTF. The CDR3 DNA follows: TGTGCCAGCAGCCAAGTTGGGACTAACTATGGCTACACCTTC.

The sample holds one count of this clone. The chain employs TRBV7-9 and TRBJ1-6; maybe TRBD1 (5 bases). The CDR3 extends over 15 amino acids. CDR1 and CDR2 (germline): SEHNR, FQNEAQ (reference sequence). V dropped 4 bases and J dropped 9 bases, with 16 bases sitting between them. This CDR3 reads CASSSRDAAFSPLHF. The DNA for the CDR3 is TGTGCCAGCAGCTCCCGGGACGCGGCGTTTTCACCCCTCCACTTT.

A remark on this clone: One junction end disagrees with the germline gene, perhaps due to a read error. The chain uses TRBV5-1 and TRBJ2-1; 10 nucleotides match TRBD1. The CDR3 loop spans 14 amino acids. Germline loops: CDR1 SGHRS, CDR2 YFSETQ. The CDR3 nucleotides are TGCGCCAGCGGCTTGGGACAGGGGTACAATGAGCAGTTCTTC. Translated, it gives CASGLGQGYNEQFF.

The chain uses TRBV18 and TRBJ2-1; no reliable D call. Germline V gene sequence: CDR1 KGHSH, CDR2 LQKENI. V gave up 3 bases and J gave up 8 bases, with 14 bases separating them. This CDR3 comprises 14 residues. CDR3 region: CASSPPGPLHEQFF. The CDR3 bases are TGTGCCAGCTCACCCCCGGGCCCCCTTCATGAGCAGTTCTTC.